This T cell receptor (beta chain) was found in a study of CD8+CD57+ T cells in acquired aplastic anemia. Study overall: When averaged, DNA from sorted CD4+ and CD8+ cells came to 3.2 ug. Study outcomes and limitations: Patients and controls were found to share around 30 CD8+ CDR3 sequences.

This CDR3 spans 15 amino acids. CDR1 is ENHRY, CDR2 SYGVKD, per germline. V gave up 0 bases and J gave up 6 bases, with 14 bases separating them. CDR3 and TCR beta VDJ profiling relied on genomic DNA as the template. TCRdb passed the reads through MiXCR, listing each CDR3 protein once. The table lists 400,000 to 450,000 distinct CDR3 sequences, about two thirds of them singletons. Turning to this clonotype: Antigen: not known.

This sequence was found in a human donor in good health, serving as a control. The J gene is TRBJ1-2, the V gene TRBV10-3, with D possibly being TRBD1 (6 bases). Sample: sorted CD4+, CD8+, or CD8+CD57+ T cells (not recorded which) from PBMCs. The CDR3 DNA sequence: TGTGCCATCAGTGAGTCGACGGGGGCACGGGATGGCTACACCTTC. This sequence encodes CAISESTGARDGYTF.